What follows are 20 T cell receptor beta chains derived from one specimen sequenced in a study of OX40 agonist ivuxolimab in advanced cancers. Measured with immunoSEQ multiplex PCR; TCRdb has only the in-frame clones, and not every one. Among over 45,000 clones listed, about 88% were seen once. The material sequenced was CD4+ or CD8+ T cells sorted from blood, taken in a trial of the OX40 agonist ivuxolimab. The receptors derive from an adult with an advanced solid tumor such as melanoma, head and neck, liver or kidney cancer.

The chain joins TRBV2 to TRBJ1-2, with no clear D. Trimming pared 4 bases from V and 4 bases from J, leaving 7 bases between. Germline loops: CDR1 SNHLY, CDR2 FYNNEI. The CDR3 runs to 12 residues. CDR3 DNA: TGTGCCAGCAGTGGTCGTAGCTATGGCTACACCTTC. This encodes CASSGRSYGYTF.

This sequence joins TRBV10-3 and TRBJ2-3; 10 bases match TRBD2. Germline V gives CDR1 ENHRY, CDR2 SYGVKD. The CDR3 has 20 residues. Unmatched junction bases numbered 16, after V lost 4 bases and J lost 0 bases. CDR3 DNA sequence: TGTGCCATCAGTGGAGGAGCGGGGGGGGACGGCCACCCGAGCACAGATACGCAGTATTTT. It encodes CAISGGAGGDGHPSTDTQYF.

The V gene is TRBV2, the J gene TRBJ2-7; D is perhaps TRBD1 or TRBD2 (5 bases each). The CDR3 has 19 amino acids. CDR1 is SNHLY and CDR2 is FYNNEI in the germline V gene. V shed 6 bases and J shed 4 bases, with 31 bases lying between them. In nucleotides, the CDR3 is TGTGCCAGCAGCCCTACCCTCCTGACTGCCTCCGGGACGAGGTACGAGCAGTACTTC. Its protein is CASSPTLLTASGTRYEQYF. Full variable domain (remainder filled in from reference TRBV2 and TRBJ2-7): EPEVTQTPSHQVTQMGQEVILRCVPISNHLYFYWYRQILGQKVEFLVSFYNNEISEKSEIFDDQFSVERPDGSNFTLKIRSTKLEDSAMYFCASSPTLLTASGTRYEQYFGPGTRLTVT.

This clone appeared once. The chain links TRBV5-4 to TRBJ2-5, with D perhaps TRBD1 (6 bases). Trimming left V 2 bases short and J 3 bases short, with 11 bases between. The CDR3 is 14 residues long. CDR1 and CDR2 from the germline V gene are SGHNT and YYREEE (reference sequence). The CDR3 nucleotides are TGTGCCAGCAGCTTAGCTCACAGGGAAGAGACCCAGTACTTC. Translated: CASSLAHREETQYF.

The rearrangement links TRBV6-1 to TRBJ2-7; 9 bases are a match to TRBD1. Trimming cost V 8 bases and J 2 bases; bases outside gene matches: 4. CDR1 and CDR2 (germline): MNHNS, SASEGT. The CDR3 runs to 13 residues. CDR3 sequence reads: CASGQGTTYEQYF. The CDR3 DNA reads as TGTGCCAGCGGACAGGGGACAACCTACGAGCAGTACTTC.

The sample holds a few counts of this clone. Here the CDR3 reads CASSQDTGGTYNEQFF. In DNA, the CDR3 is TGCGCCAGCAGCCAAGATACTGGCGGCACCTACAATGAGCAGTTCTTC. The chain recombines TRBV4-3 with TRBJ2-1; D unclear. With 0 bases removed from V and 2 bases from J, the gap between germline ends came to 11 bases. Germline loops: CDR1 LGHNA, CDR2 YSLEER. The CDR3 is 16 amino acids.

The genes are TRBV4-2 and TRBJ1-2, with 9 nucleotides matching TRBD1. The ends lost 0 bases at V and 5 bases at J; junction bases unmatched: 7. The CDR3 length is 16 residues. Germline V lookup: CDR1 LGHNA, CDR2 YNFKEQ. The CDR3: CASSQETRTGEYGYTF. The CDR3 nucleotides are TGTGCCAGCAGCCAAGAGACCCGGACAGGGGAGTATGGCTACACCTTC.

This chain uses TRBV5-1 with TRBJ2-5; 8 bases line up with TRBD2. V lost 0 bases to trimming and J lost 3 bases; unmatched junction nucleotides: 7. From germline, CDR1 is SGHRS and CDR2 YFSETQ. This CDR3 is built from 16 residues. This CDR3 reads CASSLDVAGRKETQYF. The CDR3, as DNA: TGCGCCAGCAGCTTGGATGTAGCGGGGCGAAAAGAGACCCAGTACTTC.

This rearrangement joins TRBV10-3 to TRBJ2-7; a weak D match, TRBD1 (5 bases). Germline V lookup: CDR1 ENHRY, CDR2 SYGVKD. The ends were cut back, 4 bases at V and 0 bases at J, with 10 bases in the middle. CDR3 length: 14 amino acids. The CDR3 DNA reads as TGTGCCATCAGTGCGCCGACAGTCTCCTACGAGCAGTACTTC. This encodes CAISAPTVSYEQYF.

The chain links TRBV18 to TRBJ2-5; no clear D. V was clipped by 2 bases and J by 5 bases, with 9 bases between them. This CDR3 contains 13 residues. From germline, CDR1 is KGHSH and CDR2 LQKENI. DNA of the CDR3: TGTGCCAGCTCACCAGTTGTGTCTGAGACCCAGTACTTC. Translating gives CASSPVVSETQYF.

The chain uses TRBV21-1 and TRBJ2-7; TRBD1 is the table's D call and was not checked against the DNA. TRBV21-1 constitutes a pseudogene. CDR3 length equals 16 residues. DNA of the CDR3: TGTGCCAGCAGCAAAGGAAAAAGGGACAGGGGGCCACGGCAGTACTTC. Amino acids: CASSKGKRDRGPRQYF.

The gene calls are TRBV2 and TRBJ1-4, with unresolved D. In germline, CDR1 is SNHLY, CDR2 FYNNEI. CDR3 size: 14 residues. V lost 4 bases and J lost 7, with 13 bases in between. The CDR3 loop is CASSGETVREKLFF. The DNA for the CDR3 is TGTGCCAGCAGTGGGGAAACGGTCCGTGAAAAACTGTTTTTT.

The chain has TRBV9 and TRBJ2-2; TRBD2 aligns across 8 bases. The CDR3 loop spans 16 amino acids. Germline V CDR1 and CDR2: SGDLS, YYNGEE. The ends lost 3 bases at V and 5 bases at J; junction bases unmatched: 9. In DNA, the CDR3 is TGTGCCAGCAGCGCCACCGGGACTAGTTGGACCGGGGAGCTGTTTTTT. It specifies CASSATGTSWTGELFF.

This sequence joins TRBV6-6 and TRBJ2-1; tentatively, D is TRBD1 (6 bases). Trimming pared 6 bases from V and 9 bases from J, leaving 15 bases between. Germline V CDR1 and CDR2: MNHNY, SVGAGI (reference sequence). The CDR3 extends over 13 amino acids. CDR3 residues: CASRGQSGREQFF. CDR3 nucleotides: TGTGCCAGCAGAGGACAGTCCGGCCGTGAGCAGTTCTTC.

The chain joins TRBV11-3 to TRBJ1-1; possible D gene TRBD1, 5 bases. Trimming removed 5 bases from V and 4 bases from J, with 11 bases in between. The CDR3 totals 13 residues. Germline V gene data show CDR1 as SGHNT and CDR2 as YENEEA. CDR3 sequence reads: CASSPRDATEAFF. The CDR3 DNA follows: TGTGCCAGCAGCCCCCGGGACGCCACTGAAGCTTTCTTT.

The V gene is TRBV18, the J gene TRBJ1-3; D unresolved. Trimming left V 3 bases short and J 0 bases short, with 12 bases between. The CDR3 sequence is 16 residues long. Germline V gene sequence: CDR1 KGHSH, CDR2 LQKENI. As DNA, the CDR3 is TGTGCCAGCTCACCTGCAGGCGTAAGCTCTGGAAACACCATATATTTT. This encodes CASSPAGVSSGNTIYF.

This chain links TRBV4-2 with TRBJ2-1; D gene ambiguous. The CDR3 is 15 amino acids. V dropped 0 bases and J dropped 7 bases, with 13 bases sitting between them. Germline CDR1 LGHNA, CDR2 YNFKEQ. The CDR3 DNA follows: TGTGCCAGCAGCCAAGATCGTGGTGTTAGGAATGAGCAGTTCTTC. It is translated as CASSQDRGVRNEQFF.

The V and J genes are TRBV27 and TRBJ1-4; D is unclear. V was cut by 6 bases and J by 7 bases, with 18 bases left in between. Germline V gene data show CDR1 as MNHEY and CDR2 as SMNVEV (reference sequence). This CDR3 comprises 15 residues. The DNA for the CDR3 is TGTGCCAGCAGCCTCGCCCTCAGTCCCAGTGAAAAACTGTTTTTT. It is translated as CASSLALSPSEKLFF.

DNA of the CDR3: TGTGCCTGGAGTGCACTACGGACAGGGATGGAGACCCAGTACTTC. Translating gives CAWSALRTGMETQYF. J is TRBJ2-5 and V is TRBV30; the match to TRBD1 covers 8 bases. Germline V CDR1 and CDR2: GTSNPN, SVGIG (reference sequence). J lost 5 bases, V lost 1 base, and 9 bases had no gene match. This CDR3 is 15 amino acids long.

The chain links TRBV7-2 to TRBJ2-7; possible D gene TRBD1, 6 bases. The CDR3 spans 13 residues. Germline V gene data show CDR1 as SGHTA and CDR2 as FQGNSA. The V and J ends lost 5 bases and 1 base respectively, with 9 bases between them. Here the CDR3 DNA reads TGTGCCAGCAGCAACGGACAGTCCTACGAGCAGTACTTC. Residues: CASSNGQSYEQYF.